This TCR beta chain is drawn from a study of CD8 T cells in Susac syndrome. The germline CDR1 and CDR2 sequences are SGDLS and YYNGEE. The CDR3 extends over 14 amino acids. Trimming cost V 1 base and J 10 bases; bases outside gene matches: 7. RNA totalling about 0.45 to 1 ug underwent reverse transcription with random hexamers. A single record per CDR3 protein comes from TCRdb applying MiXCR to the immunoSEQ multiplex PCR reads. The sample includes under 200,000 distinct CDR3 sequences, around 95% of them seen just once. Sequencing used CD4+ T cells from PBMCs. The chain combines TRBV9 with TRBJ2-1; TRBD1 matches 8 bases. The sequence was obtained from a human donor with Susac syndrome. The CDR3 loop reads CASSVSTGESEQFF. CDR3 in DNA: TGTGCCAGCAGCGTATCGACAGGGGAGAGCGAGCAGTTCTTC.